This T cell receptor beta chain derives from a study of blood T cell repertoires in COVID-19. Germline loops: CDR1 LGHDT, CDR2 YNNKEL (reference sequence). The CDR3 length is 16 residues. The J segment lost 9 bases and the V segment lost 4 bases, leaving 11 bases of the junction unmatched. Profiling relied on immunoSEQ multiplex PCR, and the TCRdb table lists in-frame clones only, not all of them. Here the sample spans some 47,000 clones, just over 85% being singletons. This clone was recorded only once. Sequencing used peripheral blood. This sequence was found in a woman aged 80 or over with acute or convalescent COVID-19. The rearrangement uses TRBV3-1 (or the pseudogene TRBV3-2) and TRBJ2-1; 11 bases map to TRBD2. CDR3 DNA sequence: TGTGCCAGCAGCCCTAGAGTAGCGGGGGGGCCACGTGAGCAGTTCTTC. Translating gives CASSPRVAGGPREQFF.